Listed below are T cell receptor beta chains from one sample, sequenced in a study of regulatory T cells in long-lasting Graves disease. One entry per CDR3 protein results from TCRdb running MiXCR on the multiplex PCR reads. The sample contains 400,000 to 500,000 distinct CDR3 sequences, around a fifth of which appear only once. The specimen comprised peripheral blood mononuclear cells (PBMCs), sampled when the disease was refractory, from a patient treated with antithyroid drugs. These TCRs come from a female donor with Graves disease. Each CDR3 is given with its conserved first and last residue. Each record gives: V gene, D gene, J gene, clone size, CDR3 DNA, CDR3 protein. A D gene is named only where the DNA matches it firmly. A clone size is listed for some rows: how often the clone was seen (once, few, many), or a class if it is expanded.

V: TRBV11-2
D: TRBD1
J: TRBJ2-5
size: NA
DNA: TGTGCCAGCAGCTTAGATGCAGAGGGGGCGGGCGAGACCCAGTACTTC
CDR3: CASSLDAEGAGETQYF

V: TRBV20-1
D: NA
J: TRBJ1-1
size: many
DNA: TGCAGTACAACAGACGGCTACACTGAAGCTTTCTTT
CDR3: CSTTDGYTEAFF

V: TRBV15
D: TRBD1
J: TRBJ2-7
size: many
DNA: TGTGCCACCAGCAACCGGGACAGGGGGACCTACGAGCAGTACTTC
CDR3: CATSNRDRGTYEQYF

V: TRBV4-1
D: TRBD1
J: TRBJ2-2
size: NA
DNA: TGCGCCAGCAGCCAAGGGGCAGGGGGAATTTCCGGGGAGCTGTTTTTT
CDR3: CASSQGAGGISGELFF

V: TRBV5-4
D: NA
J: TRBJ2-6
size: few
DNA: TGTGCCAGCAGCCAGCTGCTCGGGTCTGGGGCCAACGTCCTGACTTTC
CDR3: CASSQLLGSGANVLTF

V: TRBV20-1
D: NA
J: TRBJ2-5
size: many
DNA: TGCAGTGGGCGCCAGCCCATGCCGGAGACCCAGTACTTC
CDR3: CSGRQPMPETQYF

V: TRBV6-1
D: NA
J: TRBJ1-5
size: many
DNA: TGTGCCAGCAGGGGGAGCGGTCAGAATCAGCCCCAGCATTTT
CDR3: CASRGSGQNQPQHF

V: TRBV30
D: NA
J: TRBJ1-2
size: many
DNA: TGTGCCTACTCGGAACTCTATGGCTACACCTTC
CDR3: CAYSELYGYTF

V: TRBV7-9
D: TRBD1
J: TRBJ1-2
size: few
DNA: TGTGCCAGCAGCGCGAACCGGGACAGTAACTATGGCTACACCTTC
CDR3: CASSANRDSNYGYTF

V: TRBV20-1
D: TRBD2
J: TRBJ2-5
size: NA
DNA: TGCAGTGCTAGAGATGGACTAGCGGTGGGGTATAGGGAGACCCAGTACTTC
CDR3: CSARDGLAVGYRETQYF

V: TRBV2
D: TRBD1
J: TRBJ2-2
size: many
DNA: TGTGCCAGCAGTGCAGGACAGGGTTCCGGAAACCGGGGGGAGCTGTTTTTT
CDR3: CASSAGQGSGNRGELFF

V: TRBV20-1
D: TRBD2
J: TRBJ2-5
size: NA
DNA: TGCAGTGCTAGACTAGCGGTGGGGTATAGGGAGACCCAGTACTTC
CDR3: CSARLAVGYRETQYF

V: TRBV2
D: NA
J: TRBJ2-3
size: NA
DNA: TGTGCCAGCACCCGGAAACAGGGAAGGGACTTGCTACATTTATATACGCAGTATTTT
CDR3: CASTRKQGRDLLHLYTQYF

V: TRBV7-9
D: TRBD1
J: TRBJ1-2
size: many
DNA: TGTGCCAGCAGCTTAAATGTGGACAGGGCGGATGGCTACACCTTC
CDR3: CASSLNVDRADGYTF

V: TRBV7-2
D: TRBD2
J: TRBJ2-7
size: few
DNA: TGTGCCAGCAGCGCATGGACTAGCGGGAACTACGAGCAGTACTTC
CDR3: CASSAWTSGNYEQYF

V: TRBV28
D: NA
J: TRBJ2-1
size: NA
DNA: TGTGCCAGCAGTTTAATCGAGACATATGAGCAGTTCTTC
CDR3: CASSLIETYEQFF

V: TRBV5-1
D: TRBD1
J: TRBJ2-7
size: NA
DNA: TGCGCCAGCAGCTTGTTGGGCCCCAACCGGGACAGGGGCCACGAGCAGTACTTC
CDR3: CASSLLGPNRDRGHEQYF

V: TRBV6-2/TRBV6-3
D: NA
J: TRBJ2-3
size: many
DNA: TGTGCCAGCAGTTACTTCACAGATACGCAGTATTTT
CDR3: CASSYFTDTQYF

V: TRBV7-6
D: TRBD1
J: TRBJ1-6
size: many
DNA: TGTGCCAGCAGCCCCCGGGACAGCTCGGTTTCACCCCTCCACTTT
CDR3: CASSPRDSSVSPLHF

V: TRBV2
D: NA
J: TRBJ2-5
size: many
DNA: TGTGCCAGCAGTGTGGACAGCCAAGAGACCCAGTACTTC
CDR3: CASSVDSQETQYF

V: TRBV5-4
D: NA
J: TRBJ2-7
size: NA
DNA: TGTGCCAGCAGCATCCGGACTGGTAACCACGAGCAGTACTTC
CDR3: CASSIRTGNHEQYF

V: TRBV19
D: TRBD2
J: TRBJ2-3
size: NA
DNA: TGTGCCAGTAGTATTCCCAGCGGGAGCGGTACGCAGTATTTT
CDR3: CASSIPSGSGTQYF

V: TRBV29-1
D: TRBD1
J: TRBJ2-3
size: NA
DNA: TGCAGCGTTGCACGCAGGGGGCAGACAGATACGCAGTATTTT
CDR3: CSVARRGQTDTQYF

V: TRBV7-9
D: NA
J: TRBJ2-5
size: few
DNA: TGTGCCAGCAGCTTAGGCAGGGCCGTCCAAGAGACCCAGTACTTC
CDR3: CASSLGRAVQETQYF

V: TRBV30
D: NA
J: TRBJ2-1
size: NA
DNA: TGTGCCTGGAGTGTAGGGAGCTCCTACAATGAGCAGTTCTTC
CDR3: CAWSVGSSYNEQFF

V: TRBV3-1
D: NA
J: TRBJ1-2
size: many
DNA: TGTGCCAGCAGCCACACAGCCGGCTATGGCTACACCTTC
CDR3: CASSHTAGYGYTF

V: TRBV16
D: NA
J: TRBJ1-1
size: many
DNA: TGTGCCAGCAGCCAATCAAGGGTCGTGAACACTGAAGCTTTCTTT
CDR3: CASSQSRVVNTEAFF

V: TRBV28
D: NA
J: TRBJ2-7
size: NA
DNA: TGTGCCAGCTCCCGGCCAGTAAACTACGAGCAGTACTTC
CDR3: CASSRPVNYEQYF

V: TRBV20-1
D: NA
J: TRBJ2-2
size: few
DNA: TGCAATGCTAGAAAACAGCGCGACACCGGGGAGCTGTTTTTT
CDR3: CNARKQRDTGELFF

V: TRBV6-1
D: NA
J: TRBJ1-5
size: many
DNA: TGTGCCAGCAGTGAAGATTGGCCTGCCGGCAATCAGCCCCAGCATTTT
CDR3: CASSEDWPAGNQPQHF

V: TRBV7-3
D: NA
J: TRBJ1-5
size: few
DNA: TGTGCCAGCAGCCGCCGGCCGGCGGCTTATCAGCCCCAGCATTTT
CDR3: CASSRRPAAYQPQHF

V: TRBV7-2
D: TRBD1
J: TRBJ1-1
size: NA
DNA: TGTGCCAGCAGCCTCCGACCGACAGGGAAAGTCGAAGCTTTCTTT
CDR3: CASSLRPTGKVEAFF

V: TRBV28
D: TRBD2
J: TRBJ2-7
size: NA
DNA: TGTGCCAGCAGTCTCCTAGCGGGAGGGACCTACGAGCAGTACTTC
CDR3: CASSLLAGGTYEQYF

V: TRBV20-1
D: NA
J: TRBJ1-1
size: NA
DNA: TGCAGTGCTAGAGACGGGAGGGAAGCTTTCTTT
CDR3: CSARDGREAFF

V: TRBV7-7
D: NA
J: TRBJ2-2
size: NA
DNA: TGTGCTAGCGCGCCGGTTGGCACCGGGGAGCTGTTTTTT
CDR3: CASAPVGTGELFF

V: TRBV3-1
D: NA
J: TRBJ2-7
size: many
DNA: TGTGCCAGCAGCCAAGACCAGATGGGGCGGGCCTCCTACGAGCAGTACTTC
CDR3: CASSQDQMGRASYEQYF

V: TRBV15
D: NA
J: TRBJ1-4
size: many
DNA: TGTGCCACCAGCCTTGACGGAACTAATGAAAAACTGTTTTTT
CDR3: CATSLDGTNEKLFF

V: TRBV19
D: NA
J: TRBJ2-7
size: NA
DNA: TGTGCCAGTAGCGCCGACCTGGGCCACTATCTCTACGAGCAGTACTTC
CDR3: CASSADLGHYLYEQYF

V: TRBV28
D: NA
J: TRBJ1-3
size: few
DNA: TGTGCCAGCAGTTCCGCGACGACAGGCCGCTCTGGAAACACCATATATTTT
CDR3: CASSSATTGRSGNTIYF

V: TRBV29-1
D: NA
J: TRBJ2-5
size: few
DNA: TGCAGCGGGCTCGCGGGAATGGCCCAGTACTTC
CDR3: CSGLAGMAQYF

V: TRBV20-1
D: NA
J: TRBJ1-5
size: NA
DNA: TGCAGTGCTAGGTCCCCGGATCAGCCCCAGCATTTT
CDR3: CSARSPDQPQHF

V: TRBV14
D: NA
J: TRBJ2-7
size: NA
DNA: TGTGCCAGCAGCCAGAGCTGGGGTTCCTACGAGCAGTACTTC
CDR3: CASSQSWGSYEQYF

V: TRBV3-1
D: NA
J: TRBJ2-5
size: many
DNA: TGTGCCAGCAGCCCAAGACAACGATCGGAGACCCAGTACTTC
CDR3: CASSPRQRSETQYF

V: TRBV27
D: TRBD1
J: TRBJ1-6
size: few
DNA: TGTGCCAGCAGTATCGAACAGGGGACCATCGTAAAGGCCCTCCACTTT
CDR3: CASSIEQGTIVKALHF

V: TRBV20-1
D: NA
J: TRBJ2-5
size: many
DNA: TGCAGTGCTAACCCCGACAGTGATCAAGAGACCCAGTACTTC
CDR3: CSANPDSDQETQYF

V: TRBV2
D: NA
J: TRBJ1-5
size: many
DNA: TGTGCCAGCAGGGAGACCGGGGGTAGCAATCAGCCCCAGCATTTT
CDR3: CASRETGGSNQPQHF